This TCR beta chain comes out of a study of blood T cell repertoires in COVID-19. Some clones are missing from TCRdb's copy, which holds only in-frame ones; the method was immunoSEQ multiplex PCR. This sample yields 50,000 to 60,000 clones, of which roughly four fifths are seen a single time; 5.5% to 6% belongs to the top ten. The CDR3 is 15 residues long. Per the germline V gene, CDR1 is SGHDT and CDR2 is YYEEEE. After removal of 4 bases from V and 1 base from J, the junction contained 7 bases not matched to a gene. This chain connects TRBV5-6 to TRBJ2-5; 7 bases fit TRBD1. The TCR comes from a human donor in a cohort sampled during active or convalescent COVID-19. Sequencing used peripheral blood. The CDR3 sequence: CASSGTEPPQETQYF. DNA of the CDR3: TGTGCCAGCAGCGGGACAGAGCCTCCCCAAGAGACCCAGTACTTC.